These 4 T cell receptor beta chains originate from one sample sequenced in a study of STAT5B mutations in CD4+ large granular lymphocyte leukemia. This table comes from immunoSEQ multiplex PCR, and its TCRdb copy is limited to in-frame clones, with some not included. The top ten clones hold around 0.5% of a sample with fewer than 50,000 clones, 75% to 85% of them seen once. Sequenced material: CD4+ T cells from blood buffy coats. Receptor source: a human donor in good health.

The rearrangement links TRBV10-3 to TRBJ2-5; 7 bases are shared with TRBD1. The V gene end was trimmed by 4 bases and the J gene end by 0 bases; junction bases not matched to a gene: 5. Germline CDR1 ENHRY, CDR2 SYGVKD. This CDR3 region has 15 residues. CDR3 protein: CAISGQGSNQETQYF. The DNA of the CDR3 is TGTGCCATCAGTGGACAGGGTTCAAACCAAGAGACCCAGTACTTC.

J is TRBJ2-5 and V is TRBV5-1, with TRBD2 matching 8 bases. The CDR3 contains 14 residues. CDR1 SGHRS and CDR2 YFSETQ come from the germline V gene. Trimming removed 4 bases from V and 9 bases from J; junction bases left unmatched: 11. The CDR3, as DNA: TGCGCCAGCAGCACCCGGGCCTACGGGGGGGCCCAGTACTTC. It specifies CASSTRAYGGAQYF.

The chain employs TRBV6-6 and TRBJ1-5; a weak D match, TRBD1 (5 bases). Trimming shortened V by 2 bases and J by 6 bases, and 14 bases separated the two germline ends. CDR3 length: 15 residues. CDR1 is MNHNY and CDR2 is SVGAGI in the germline V gene (reference sequence). CDR3 nucleotide sequence: TGTGCCAGCAGTTACAGCGGACAATCCGGTCAGCCCCAGCATTTT. This gives the protein CASSYSGQSGQPQHF.

The V and J genes are TRBV4-1 and TRBJ1-3, with D uncertain. With 5 bases removed from V and 2 bases from J, the gap between germline ends came to 13 bases. Looked up from germline, CDR1 is MGHRA and CDR2 is YSYEKL. The CDR3 covers 15 residues. CDR3 residues: CASSSQKNPGNTIYF. CDR3 nucleotides: TGCGCCAGCAGCTCTCAGAAGAACCCTGGAAACACCATATATTTT.